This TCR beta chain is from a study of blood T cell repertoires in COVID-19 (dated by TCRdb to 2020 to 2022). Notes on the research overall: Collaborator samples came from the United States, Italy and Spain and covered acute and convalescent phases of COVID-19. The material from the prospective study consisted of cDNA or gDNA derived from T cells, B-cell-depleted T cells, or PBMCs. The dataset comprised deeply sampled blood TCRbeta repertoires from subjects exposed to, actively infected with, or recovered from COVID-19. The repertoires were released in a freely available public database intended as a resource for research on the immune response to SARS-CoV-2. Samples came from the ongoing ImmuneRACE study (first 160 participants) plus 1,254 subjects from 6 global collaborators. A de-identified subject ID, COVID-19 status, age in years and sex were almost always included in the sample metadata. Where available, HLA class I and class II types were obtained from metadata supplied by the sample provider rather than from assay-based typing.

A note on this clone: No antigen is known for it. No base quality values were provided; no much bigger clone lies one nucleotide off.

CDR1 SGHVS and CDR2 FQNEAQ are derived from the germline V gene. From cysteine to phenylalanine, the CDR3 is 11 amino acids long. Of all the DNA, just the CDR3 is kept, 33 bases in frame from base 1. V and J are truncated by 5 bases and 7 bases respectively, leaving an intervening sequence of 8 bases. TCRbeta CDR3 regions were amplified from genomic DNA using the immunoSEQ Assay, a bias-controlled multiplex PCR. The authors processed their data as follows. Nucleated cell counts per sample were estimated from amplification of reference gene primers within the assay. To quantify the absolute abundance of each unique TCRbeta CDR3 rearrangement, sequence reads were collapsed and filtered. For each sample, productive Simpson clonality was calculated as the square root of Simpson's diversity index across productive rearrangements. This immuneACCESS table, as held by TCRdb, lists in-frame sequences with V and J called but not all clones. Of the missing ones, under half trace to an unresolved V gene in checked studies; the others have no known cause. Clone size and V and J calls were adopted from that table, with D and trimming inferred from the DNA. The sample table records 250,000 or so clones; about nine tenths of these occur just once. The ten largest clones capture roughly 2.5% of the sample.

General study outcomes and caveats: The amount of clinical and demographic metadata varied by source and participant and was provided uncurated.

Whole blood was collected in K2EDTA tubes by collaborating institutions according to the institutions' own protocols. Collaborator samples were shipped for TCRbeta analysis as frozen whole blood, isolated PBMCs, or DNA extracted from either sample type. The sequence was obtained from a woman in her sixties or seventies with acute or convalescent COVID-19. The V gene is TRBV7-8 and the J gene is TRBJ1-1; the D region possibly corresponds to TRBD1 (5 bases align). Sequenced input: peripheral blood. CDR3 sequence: CASSLTDEAFF. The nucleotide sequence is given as TGTGCCAGCAGCCTGACAGATGAAGCTTTCTTT.